Following are 30 T cell receptor beta chains from one sample sequenced in a study of T cells in Graves' hyperthyroidism and ophthalmopathy. From RNA transcripts, TCR beta CDR3 regions were amplified. HTBI primers were employed in a first-round RT-PCR of the TCR CDR3. TCRdb reanalysed the multiplex PCR reads using MiXCR and keeps one entry per CDR3 protein. This table holds about 640,000 distinct CDR3 sequences, about 45% found once. Sequenced material: peripheral blood or thyroid tissue (not recorded which). Every receptor here comes from an adult man with Graves' disease, either hyperthyroidism or ophthalmopathy (not recorded which).

This clonotype was detected ten times or more. This CDR3 is CASSQFVEQYF. The CDR3, as DNA: TGTGCCAGCAGCCAGTTCGTTGAGCAGTACTTC. The chain recombines TRBV5-8 with TRBJ2-7, with D hard to call. Germline V gene data show CDR1 as SGHTS and CDR2 as YDEGEE. The CDR3 spans 11 residues. The V and J ends lost 4 bases and 7 bases respectively, with 9 bases between them.

This clonotype came up a few times. The chain uses TRBV7-9 and TRBJ2-5, with 9 positions matching TRBD1. The length of the CDR3 is 17 residues. The germline gives CDR1 SEHNR, CDR2 FQNEAQ (reference sequence). V gave up 4 bases and J gave up 1 base; unmatched junction bases: 10. CDR3 region: CASSSHDLQGAQETQYF. DNA for the CDR3: TGTGCCAGCAGCTCGCACGACCTACAGGGGGCCCAAGAGACCCAGTACTTC.

Only a few counts were recorded for this clonotype. The CDR3 coding sequence is TGTGCCACCAGTGAATCGCGGGAGGGCAAGTTGGGGGAGCAGTACTTC. It codes for CATSESREGKLGEQYF. This chain links TRBV24-1 with TRBJ2-7; 9 bases are a match to TRBD2. Trimming removed 4 bases from V and 7 bases from J; junction bases left unmatched: 13. The length of the CDR3 is 16 residues. From germline, CDR1 is KGHDR and CDR2 SFDVKD.

At least ten counts were recorded for this clonotype. V gene TRBV7-2 combines with J gene TRBJ1-2; 7 positions match TRBD1. This CDR3 contains 14 residues. The germline V gene encodes CDR1 SGHTA and CDR2 FQGNSA. With 0 bases clipped from V and 6 bases from J, the junction kept 4 bases outside the gene matches. CDR3 DNA: TGTGCCAGCAGCTTAGCGCCCCAGGGGGATGGCTACACCTTC. It codes for CASSLAPQGDGYTF.

On this clonotype: This is likely a read error, given that the CDR3 carries no conserved phenylalanine or tryptophan at its end. This chain links TRBV10-3 with TRBJ1-2, with D unclear. CDR1 and CDR2 (germline): ENHRY, SYGVKD. This CDR3 region has 13 residues. The CDR3 coding sequence is TGTGCTAGGGTGTTTTCGGCCGACTATGGCTACACCTCC. Residues: CARVFSADYGYTS.

A few counts support this clonotype. The CDR3 nucleotides are TGTGCCAGCAGTCAAGGGGTGCGCAATCAGCCCCAGCATTTT. It yields the protein CASSQGVRNQPQHF. The chain carries TRBV12-3 or TRBV12-4 and TRBJ1-5; possible D gene TRBD1, 5 bases. The CDR3 is 14 amino acids. V was shortened by 5 bases and J by 2 bases, with 10 bases between the two germline ends.

This chain connects TRBV7-4 to TRBJ2-2; 9 nucleotides agree with TRBD2. CDR1 is SGHVT, CDR2 SQSDAQ, per germline. Trimming cost V 3 bases and J 8 bases; bases outside gene matches: 7. The CDR3 has 15 residues. CDR3 in DNA: TGTGCCAGCAGCTTGGTACTAGCGGGCGGTGGGGAGCTGTTTTTT. It codes for CASSLVLAGGGELFF.

This clonotype has only one observation. Possible read error: a much larger clone is one base away. In nucleotides, the CDR3 is TGTGCCAACAGCGGACAGGGGGCGGCCACTGAAGCTTTCTTT. Protein sequence: CANSGQGAATEAFF. The J gene is TRBJ1-1, the V gene TRBV7-6; the match to TRBD1 covers 11 bases. Per the germline V gene, CDR1 is SGHVS and CDR2 is FNYEAQ. The CDR3 contains 14 residues.

This clonotype was picked up many times. The chain employs TRBV29-1 and TRBJ1-2; 11 nucleotides line up with TRBD1. This CDR3 contains 13 residues. After removal of 6 bases from V and 1 base from J, the junction contained 1 base not matched to a gene. CDR1 is SQVTM and CDR2 is ANQGSEA in the germline V gene. The CDR3 protein is CSVGTGGNYGYTF. The CDR3 region has the DNA TGCAGCGTCGGGACAGGGGGTAACTATGGCTACACCTTC.

This clonotype was seen only a few times. V and J are TRBV6-5 and TRBJ1-4; D perhaps matches TRBD1 (5 bases). With 0 bases removed from V and 3 bases from J, the gap between germline ends came to 11 bases. The CDR3 is 16 residues long. Germline values: CDR1 MNHEY, CDR2 SVGAGI. This CDR3 is CASSYSGSGANEKLFF. The DNA for the CDR3 is TGTGCCAGCAGTTACTCGGGGTCGGGGGCTAATGAAAAACTGTTTTTT.

This chain links TRBV4-1 with TRBJ1-1, with D uncertain. The ends were cut back, 4 bases at V and 3 bases at J, with 18 bases in the middle. This CDR3 has 16 amino acids. The germline gives CDR1 MGHRA, CDR2 YSYEKL. CDR3 nucleotides: TGCGCCAGCAGCCGGCTAGGTGAGGGCGTGGACACTGAAGCTTTCTTT. The encoded protein is CASSRLGEGVDTEAFF.

In its sample, this clonotype was seen a few times. The rearrangement links TRBV5-1 to TRBJ2-7; D is unclear. Germline V gene sequence: CDR1 SGHRS, CDR2 YFSETQ. The CDR3 length is 14 residues. The V end lost 0 bases, the J end lost 2 bases, and 9 bases lay between the germline ends. CDR3 region: CASSLDGTTYEQYF. For the CDR3, the DNA is TGCGCCAGCAGCTTGGATGGAACAACCTACGAGCAGTACTTC. The full variable domain, with the rest looked up from reference TRBV5-1 and TRBJ2-7, is KAGVTQTPRYLIKTRGQQVTLSCSPISGHRSVSWYQQTPGQGLQFLFEYFSETQRNKGNFPGRFSGRQFSNSRSEMNVSTLELGDSALYLCASSLDGTTYEQYFGPGTRLTVT.

The rearrangement links TRBV20-1 to TRBJ1-1; TRBD1 matches at 7 bases. The V gene end was trimmed by 4 bases and the J gene end by 1 base; junction bases not matched to a gene: 6. Germline V gene lookup returns CDR1 DFQATT and CDR2 SNEGSKA (reference sequence). This CDR3 is 14 amino acids long. Here the CDR3 DNA reads TGCAGTGCTAAAGAGGGACAGACGAACACTGAAGCTTTCTTT. Amino acid sequence: CSAKEGQTNTEAFF.

As for this clonotype: A read error may explain this, as a much larger clone is one base away. The J gene is TRBJ2-5, the V gene TRBV24-1, with TRBD2 matching over 10 bases. CDR3 length: 15 residues. CDR1 and CDR2 (germline): KGHDR, SFDVKD. The CDR3 nucleotides are TGTGCCAGCAGTGATTTAAGCGGGGGGGTGGAGACCCAGTACTTC. This gives the protein CASSDLSGGVETQYF.

As concerns this clonotype: This may be a read error, as it is one base from a much larger clone. V usage is TRBV10-3 and J usage is TRBJ2-7; D call uncertain. Per the germline V gene, CDR1 is ENHRY and CDR2 is SYGVKD. The CDR3 has 12 residues. V lost 0 bases and J 2 bases, leaving 2 bases between the germline ends. Written as DNA, the CDR3 is TGTGCCATCAGTGAGTCGGCCTACGAGCAGTACTTC. The encoded protein is CAISESAYEQYF.

This clonotype has just one count. The V call is TRBV5-1, the J call TRBJ1-5; 8 nucleotides agree with TRBD1. Germline V lookup: CDR1 SGHRS, CDR2 YFSETQ. The CDR3 loop spans 18 amino acids. Germline trimming cut 0 bases from V and 0 bases from J; bases unmatched to any gene: 8. CDR3 nucleotides: TGCGCCAGCAGCTTGGCGGGGACAGGATTCTTTAGCAATCAGCCCCAGCATTTT. It translates to CASSLAGTGFFSNQPQHF.

In its sample, this clonotype was seen a few times. The chain links TRBV5-1 to TRBJ2-7; tentatively, D is TRBD1 or TRBD2 (5 bases each). CDR1 is SGHRS, CDR2 YFSETQ, per germline. CDR3 size: 14 residues. Trimming left V 3 bases short and J 2 bases short, with 12 bases between. CDR3 sequence (DNA): TGCGCCAGCAGCTCTCCGGGGCCACCCTACGAGCAGTACTTC. Encoded protein: CASSSPGPPYEQYF.

Only a few counts were recorded for this clonotype. One end of the junction is discordant with germline, which a read error may explain. The V call is TRBV7-9, the J call TRBJ1-1; D possibly corresponds to TRBD1 (5 bases). This CDR3 contains 16 residues. The germline CDR1 and CDR2 sequences are SEHNR and FQNEAQ (reference sequence). DNA of the CDR3: TGCGCCAGCAGCCAAGAGGGGTTGAGTAAGGACACTGAAGCTTTCTTT. It codes for CASSQEGLSKDTEAFF. The full variable domain, its missing parts supplied by reference TRBV7-9 and TRBJ1-1, is DTGVSQNPRHKITKRGQNVTFRCDPISEHNRLYWYRQTLGQGPEFLTYFQNEAQLEKSRLLSDRFSAERPKGSFSTLEIQRTEQGDSAMYLCASSQEGLSKDTEAFFGQGTRLTVV.

Many counts were recorded for this clonotype. The chain carries TRBV7-8 and TRBJ2-5; D is perhaps TRBD1 (6 bases). With 1 base removed from V and 4 bases from J, the gap between germline ends came to 10 bases. The CDR3 spans 14 residues. CDR1 is SGHVS, CDR2 FQNEAQ, per germline. Written as DNA, the CDR3 is TGTGCCAGCAGCTTAGAAACAGGGAGAGAGACCCAGTACTTC. Translated, it gives CASSLETGRETQYF.

V usage is TRBV2 and J usage is TRBJ1-1, with D perhaps TRBD1 (6 bases). The CDR3 is made up of 13 amino acids. The germline V gene encodes CDR1 SNHLY and CDR2 FYNNEI. The V end was cut by 8 bases, the J end by 7 bases, with 17 bases between. The CDR3 sequence is CASGEDSKYEAFF. The CDR3 nucleotides read TGTGCCAGCGGGGAGGACAGCAAGTATGAAGCTTTCTTT.

The DNA of the CDR3 is TGCAGTGCTAGAGATGCATGCCAAGAGACCCAGTACTTC. Translated: CSARDACQETQYF. This chain connects TRBV20-1 to TRBJ2-5; D unclear. This CDR3 region has 13 residues. Trimming cost V 0 bases and J 1 base, with 6 bases left between them. CDR1 is DFQATT, CDR2 SNEGSKA, per germline (reference sequence).

Ten or more counts support this clonotype. J is TRBJ2-5 and V is TRBV10-3, with TRBD1 matching 7 bases. Germline CDR1 reads ENHRY; CDR2 reads SYGVKD. V trimming: 8 bases; J trimming: 5 bases; junction bases outside the gene matches: 11. The CDR3 covers 14 residues. Here the CDR3 reads CAIGAQGSQETQYF. Here the CDR3 DNA reads TGTGCCATCGGGGCACAGGGGTCGCAGGAGACCCAGTACTTC.

In its sample, this clonotype was seen once. This chain joins TRBV2 and TRBJ1-4; D unclear. The germline V and J ends were trimmed by 1 base and 7 bases, with 10 bases remaining between them. This CDR3 is 14 amino acids long. The germline V gene encodes CDR1 SNHLY and CDR2 FYNNEI. CDR3 region: CASSEGQGSEKLFF. Written as DNA, the CDR3 is TGTGCCAGCAGTGAAGGGCAAGGGAGTGAAAAACTGTTTTTT.

The chain has TRBV30 and TRBJ1-3; no firm D call. The CDR3 loop spans 11 amino acids. Per germline, CDR1 GTSNPN and CDR2 SVGIG (reference sequence). V was trimmed by 5 bases and J by 4 bases, leaving 6 bases between them. The CDR3 DNA reads as TGTGCCTGGGGAACCGGAAACACCATATATTTT. This translates into CAWGTGNTIYF.

The sample holds many counts of this clonotype. The junction does not match germline at one end; this may be a read error. V is TRBV5-1 and J is TRBJ1-5, with D unclear. Germline-derived CDR1 and CDR2 are SGHRS and YFSETQ. This CDR3 comprises 13 residues. This chain's CDR3 is CASSSGVNQPQHF. The CDR3 nucleotides read TGTGCCAGCAGCTCTGGGGTGAACCAGCCCCAGCATTTT.

This clonotype has a handful of counts. The V and J genes are TRBV15 and TRBJ1-2, with D perhaps TRBD1 (5 bases). Per the germline V gene, CDR1 is LNHNV and CDR2 is YYDKDF (reference sequence). Trimming left V 0 bases short and J 4 bases short, with 15 bases between. The CDR3 is made up of 16 amino acids. The CDR3 DNA is TGTGCCACCAGCAGAGATTTAGGGGCCCCCCTCTATGGCTACACCTTC. Translating gives CATSRDLGAPLYGYTF.

This clonotype occurred many times. This chain links TRBV29-1 with TRBJ2-7; 8 positions agree with TRBD1. CDR1 and CDR2 from the germline V gene are SQVTM and ANQGSEA. This CDR3 spans 13 amino acids. J lost 4 bases, V lost 8 bases, and 10 bases had no gene match. CDR3 in DNA: TGCAGCATCCAACGGACAGGGCAGTACGAGCAGTACTTC. Protein product: CSIQRTGQYEQYF.

J is TRBJ2-6 and V is TRBV7-6, with a weak D call TRBD1 (5 bases). Deletions cut 6 bases from V and 3 bases from J, with 15 bases between. This CDR3 has 16 residues. Looked up from germline, CDR1 is SGHVS and CDR2 is FNYEAQ. The CDR3 bases are TGTGCCAGCAGACCCCTCCCGACAGATGGGGCCAACGTCCTGACTTTC. Translating gives CASRPLPTDGANVLTF.

Notes on this clonotype: The junction and the germline gene differ at one end; a read error may be behind it. The V gene is TRBV6-1, the J gene TRBJ2-5, with TRBD2 matching over 7 bases. The CDR3 has 15 amino acids. Germline V CDR1 and CDR2: MNHNS, SASEGT. The chain's CDR3 is CASEVWGGNQETQYF. The CDR3 DNA sequence: TGTGCCAGCGAAGTTTGGGGGGGTAACCAGGAGACCCAGTACTTC.

The table lists this clonotype with a few counts. The rearrangement uses TRBV5-1 and TRBJ2-2; 15 bases are shared with TRBD2. In germline, CDR1 is SGHRS, CDR2 YFSETQ. After removal of 4 bases from V and 0 bases from J, the junction contained 4 bases not matched to a gene. The CDR3 is 18 residues long. The chain's CDR3 is CASSNGLAGGPNTGELFF. The CDR3 DNA sequence: TGCGCCAGCAGCAACGGACTAGCGGGAGGGCCGAACACCGGGGAGCTGTTTTTT.